This T cell receptor beta chain derives from a study of metastatic and nonmetastatic thyroid tumors. Turning to the study itself: Comparison of repertoires was carried out across blood and tumor or nodule tissue from malignant and benign thyroid patients.

TCRdb reanalyzed the PCR reads with MiXCR. Here the sample spans 50,000 to 70,000 clones, 4% to 4.5% being singletons. This CDR3 spans 16 amino acids. Germline-derived CDR1 and CDR2 are SGHRS and YFSETQ. With 1 base clipped from V and 12 bases from J, the junction kept 14 bases outside the gene matches. Patients underwent thyroid surgery, and none had received any treatment before it. This clonotype was obtained from a female donor with papillary thyroid cancer or a benign thyroid nodule (not recorded which). Some clones in this sample may be carry-over from other donors' samples. The chain joins TRBV5-1 to TRBJ2-2, with 8 bases aligning to TRBD1. Specimen: blood. The CDR3 DNA follows: TGCGCCAGCAGCTTGTTCCGCAGGGGGCTTGGCGTGAAGCTGTTTTTT. Its protein product is CASSLFRRGLGVKLFF.